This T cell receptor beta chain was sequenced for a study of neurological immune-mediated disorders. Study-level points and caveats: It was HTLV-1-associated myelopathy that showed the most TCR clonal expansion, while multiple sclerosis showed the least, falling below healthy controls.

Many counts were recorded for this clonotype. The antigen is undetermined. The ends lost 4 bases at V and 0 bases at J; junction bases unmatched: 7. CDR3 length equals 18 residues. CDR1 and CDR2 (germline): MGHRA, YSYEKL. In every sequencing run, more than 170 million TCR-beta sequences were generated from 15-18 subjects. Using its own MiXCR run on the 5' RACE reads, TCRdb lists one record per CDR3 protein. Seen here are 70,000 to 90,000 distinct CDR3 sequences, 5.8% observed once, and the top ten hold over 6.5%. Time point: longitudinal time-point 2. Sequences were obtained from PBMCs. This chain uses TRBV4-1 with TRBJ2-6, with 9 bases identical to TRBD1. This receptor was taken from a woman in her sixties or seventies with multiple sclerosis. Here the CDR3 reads CASSRTGTGSSGANVLTF. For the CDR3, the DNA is TGCGCCAGCAGCCGTACCGGGACAGGGTCCTCTGGGGCCAACGTCCTGACTTTC.